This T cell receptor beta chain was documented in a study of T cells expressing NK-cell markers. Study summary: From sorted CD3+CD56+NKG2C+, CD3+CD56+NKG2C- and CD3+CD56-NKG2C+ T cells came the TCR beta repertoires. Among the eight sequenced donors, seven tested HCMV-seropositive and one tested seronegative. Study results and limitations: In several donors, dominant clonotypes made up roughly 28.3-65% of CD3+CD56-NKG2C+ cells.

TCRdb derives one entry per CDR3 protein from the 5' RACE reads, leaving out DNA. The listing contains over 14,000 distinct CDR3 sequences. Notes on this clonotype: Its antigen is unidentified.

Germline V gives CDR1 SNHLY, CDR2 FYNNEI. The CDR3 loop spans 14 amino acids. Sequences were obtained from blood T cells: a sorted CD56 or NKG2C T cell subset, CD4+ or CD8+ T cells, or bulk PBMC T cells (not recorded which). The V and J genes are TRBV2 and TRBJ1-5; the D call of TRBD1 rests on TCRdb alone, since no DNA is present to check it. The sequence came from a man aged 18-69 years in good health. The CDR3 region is CASSRDSLNQPQHF.